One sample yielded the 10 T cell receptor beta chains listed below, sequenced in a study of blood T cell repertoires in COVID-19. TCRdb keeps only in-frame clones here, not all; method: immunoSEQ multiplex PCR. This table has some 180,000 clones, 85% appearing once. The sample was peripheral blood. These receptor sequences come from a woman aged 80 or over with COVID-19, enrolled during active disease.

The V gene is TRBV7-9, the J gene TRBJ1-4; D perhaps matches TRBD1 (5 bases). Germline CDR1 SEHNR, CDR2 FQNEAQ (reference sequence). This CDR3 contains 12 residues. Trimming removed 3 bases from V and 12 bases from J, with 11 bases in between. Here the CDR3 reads CASSLPGGELFF. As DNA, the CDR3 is TGTGCCAGCAGCTTGCCTGGGGGGGAACTGTTTTTT.

In DNA, the CDR3 is TGTGCCAGTAGTTCCCCCGGGAACACCGGGGAGCTGTTTTTT. Its protein product is CASSSPGNTGELFF. This chain links TRBV19 with TRBJ2-2; the D is unclear. The germline CDR1 and CDR2 sequences are LNHDA and SQIVND (reference sequence). The CDR3 is 14 residues long. V lost 5 bases and J lost 1, with 8 bases in between.

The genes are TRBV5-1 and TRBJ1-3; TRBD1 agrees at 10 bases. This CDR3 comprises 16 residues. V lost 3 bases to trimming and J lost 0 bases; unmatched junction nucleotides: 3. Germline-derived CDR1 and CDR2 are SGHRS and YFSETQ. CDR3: CASSSWDRGSGNTIYF. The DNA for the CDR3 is TGCGCCAGCAGCTCGTGGGACAGGGGCTCTGGAAACACCATATATTTT. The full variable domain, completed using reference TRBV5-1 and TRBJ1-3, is KAGVTQTPRYLIKTRGQQVTLSCSPISGHRSVSWYQQTPGQGLQFLFEYFSETQRNKGNFPGRFSGRQFSNSRSEMNVSTLELGDSALYLCASSSWDRGSGNTIYFGEGSWLTVV.

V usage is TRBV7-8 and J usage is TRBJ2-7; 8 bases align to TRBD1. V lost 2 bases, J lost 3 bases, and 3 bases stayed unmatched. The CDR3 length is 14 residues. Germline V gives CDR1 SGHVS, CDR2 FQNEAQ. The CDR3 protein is CASSLQGANYEQYF. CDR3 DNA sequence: TGTGCCAGCAGCTTACAGGGGGCCAACTACGAGCAGTACTTC.

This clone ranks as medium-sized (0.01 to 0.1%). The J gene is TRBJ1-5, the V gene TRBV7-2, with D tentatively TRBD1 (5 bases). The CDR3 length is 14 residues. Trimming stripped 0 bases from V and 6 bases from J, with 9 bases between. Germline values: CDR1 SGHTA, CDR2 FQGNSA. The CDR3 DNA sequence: TGTGCCAGCAGCTTAGCGGACATTTTTCAGCCCCAGCATTTT. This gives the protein CASSLADIFQPQHF.

The CDR3, as DNA: TGTGCCAGCAGGGCCTCAACTAATGAAAAACTGTTTTTT. Residues: CASRASTNEKLFF. J is TRBJ1-4 and V is TRBV6-5; D gene unclear. CDR1 MNHEY and CDR2 SVGAGI come from the germline V gene. Trimming took off 6 bases at V and 0 bases at J, with 5 bases between the two ends. The CDR3 totals 13 residues.

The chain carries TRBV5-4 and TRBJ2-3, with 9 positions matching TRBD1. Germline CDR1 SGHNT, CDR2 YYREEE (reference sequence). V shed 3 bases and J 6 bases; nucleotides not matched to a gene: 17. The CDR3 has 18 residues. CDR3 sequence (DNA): TGTGCCAGCAGCTCTCCTATCCCTGACAGGGGGATCCGGGATACGCAGTATTTT. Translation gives CASSSPIPDRGIRDTQYF.

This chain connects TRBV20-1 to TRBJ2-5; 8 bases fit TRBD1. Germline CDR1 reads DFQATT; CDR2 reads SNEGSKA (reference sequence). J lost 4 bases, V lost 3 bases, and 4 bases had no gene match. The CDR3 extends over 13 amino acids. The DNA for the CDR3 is TGCAGTGCTAGTTATGACAGGGGAGAGACCCAGTACTTC. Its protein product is CSASYDRGETQYF.

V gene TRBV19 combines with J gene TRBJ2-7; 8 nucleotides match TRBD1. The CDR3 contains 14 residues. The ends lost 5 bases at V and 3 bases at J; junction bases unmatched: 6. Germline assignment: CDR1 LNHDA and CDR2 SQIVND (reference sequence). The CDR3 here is CASSFVDRGYEQYF. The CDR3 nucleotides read TGTGCCAGTAGTTTCGTAGACAGGGGCTACGAGCAGTACTTC. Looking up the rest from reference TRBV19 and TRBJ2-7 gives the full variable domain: DGGITQSPKYLFRKEGQNVTLSCEQNLNHDAMYWYRQDPGQGLRLIYYSQIVNDFQKGDIAEGYSVSREKKESFPLTVTSAQKNPTAFYLCASSFVDRGYEQYFGPGTRLTVT.

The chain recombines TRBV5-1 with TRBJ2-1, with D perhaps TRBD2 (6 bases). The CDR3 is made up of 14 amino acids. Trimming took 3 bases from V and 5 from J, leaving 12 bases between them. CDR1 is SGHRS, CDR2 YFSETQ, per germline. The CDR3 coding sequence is TGCGCCAGCAGCTCGGGACTTAGCAACAATGAGCAGTTCTTC. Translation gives CASSSGLSNNEQFF.